Reported below is one TCR beta chain. This sample is drawn from a study of T cell clones after liver transplantation. Study overall: Apart from three HCV-positive recipients, transplants were for non-autoimmune, non-viral reasons.

The V end was cut by 2 bases, the J end by 0 bases, with 13 bases between. Germline assignment: CDR1 MNHEY and CDR2 SMNVEV (reference sequence). This CDR3 contains 17 residues. Assay: immunoSEQ multiplex PCR; the TCRdb copy retains only in-frame clones and omits some. This table has about 6,900 clones, 60% to 75% appearing once. The starting material was CD8+ T cells from blood, obtained before liver transplant. The receptor's source is a human donor who received a liver transplant. This chain connects TRBV27 to TRBJ1-4, with D perhaps TRBD1 (5 bases). CDR3 bases: TGTGCCAGCAGTTTAGACGGGAGGGGCGCAACTAATGAAAAACTGTTTTTT. Its protein product is CASSLDGRGATNEKLFF. The entire variable domain, with the rest obtained from reference TRBV27 and TRBJ1-4, is as follows: EAQVTQNPRYLITVTGKKLTVTCSQNMNHEYMSWYRQDPGLGLRQIYYSMNVEVTDKGDVPEGYKVSRKEKRNFPLILESPSPNQTSLYFCASSLDGRGATNEKLFFGSGTQLSVL.